A single T cell receptor (beta chain) is shown here with its context. Germline-derived CDR1 and CDR2 are LNHDA and SQIVND (reference sequence). This CDR3 is built from 14 residues. V lost 6 bases to trimming and J lost 11 bases; unmatched junction nucleotides: 9. Here immunoSEQ multiplex PCR was the method, and the copy in TCRdb shows in-frame clones only, minus some. The sample includes about 45,000 clones, 85% to 95% of them seen just once. The sample is drawn from a study of OX40 agonist ivuxolimab in advanced cancers. The sequence derives from an adult with an advanced solid tumor such as melanoma, head and neck, liver or kidney cancer. The chain uses TRBV19 and TRBJ1-5, with TRBD1 matching 11 bases. Sequencing used CD4+ or CD8+ T cells sorted from blood, obtained in a trial of the OX40 agonist ivuxolimab. The CDR3 nucleotides read TGTGCCAGTAGCATTACCGGGACAGGGGGTGCCCAGCATTTT. Translated: CASSITGTGGAQHF.